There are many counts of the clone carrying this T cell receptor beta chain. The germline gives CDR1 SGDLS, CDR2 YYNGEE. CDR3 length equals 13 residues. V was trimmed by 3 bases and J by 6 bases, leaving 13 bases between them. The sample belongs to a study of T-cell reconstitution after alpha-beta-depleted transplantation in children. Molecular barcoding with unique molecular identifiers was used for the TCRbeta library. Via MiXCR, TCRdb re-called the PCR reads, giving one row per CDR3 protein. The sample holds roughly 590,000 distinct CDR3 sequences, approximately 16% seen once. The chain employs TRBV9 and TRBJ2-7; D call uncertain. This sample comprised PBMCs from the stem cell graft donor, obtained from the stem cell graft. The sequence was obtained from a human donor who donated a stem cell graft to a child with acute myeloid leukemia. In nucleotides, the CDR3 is TGTGCCAGCAGCGCCGTACAGAGTGGCGAGCAGTACGTC. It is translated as CASSAVQSGEQYV.